Listed below are T cell receptor beta chains from one sample, sequenced in a study of neurological immune-mediated disorders. TCRdb called the 5' RACE reads again in MiXCR, with one record for every CDR3 protein. In the table there are under 40,000 distinct CDR3 sequences, roughly 14% of which are singletons. The sequenced material came from PBMCs. The receptors derive from a woman between 45 and 60 years old with HTLV-1-associated myelopathy (HAM/TSP). The CDR3 runs from the conserved cysteine through the conserved F or W. Each record gives: clone size, J gene, D gene, V gene, CDR3 DNA, CDR3 protein. The D gene is left open where the match is weak. Clone size is shown for a subset of rows, as once, few, many or a class of expanded clone.

size: many; J: TRBJ1-2; D: NA; V: TRBV2; DNA: TGTGCCAGCAGTGAATCCCCAGGGTTCGGCTATGGCTACACCTTC; CDR3: CASSESPGFGYGYTF
size: many; J: TRBJ1-1; D: NA; V: TRBV5-1; DNA: TGCGCCAGCAGCCCCATGAGTGGGGGAAGGAACACTGAAGCTTTCTTT; CDR3: CASSPMSGGRNTEAFF
size: many; J: TRBJ1-2; D: NA; V: TRBV4-3; DNA: TGCGCCAGCAGCCAAGATTCGACGCCTGCTAACTATGGCTACACCTTC; CDR3: CASSQDSTPANYGYTF
size: many; J: TRBJ2-3; D: TRBD1; V: TRBV5-1; DNA: TGCGCCAGCAGCTTGATGGACAGGGGCACAGATACGCAGTATTTT; CDR3: CASSLMDRGTDTQYF
size: many; J: TRBJ1-1; D: NA; V: TRBV18; DNA: TGTGCCAGCTCACTTTCGGACAGTGTGAACACTGAAGCTTTCTTT; CDR3: CASSLSDSVNTEAFF
size: NA; J: TRBJ2-3; D: TRBD2; V: TRBV20-1; DNA: TGCAGTGCACCCGGGACTAGCGGGGGAACAAATACGCAGTATTTT; CDR3: CSAPGTSGGTNTQYF
size: many; J: TRBJ2-1; D: TRBD2; V: TRBV7-8; DNA: TGTGCCAGCAGCTTAGGACTAGCAAATGAGCAGTTCTTC; CDR3: CASSLGLANEQFF
size: many; J: TRBJ2-7; D: NA; V: TRBV21-1; DNA: TGTGCCAGCACCCACTTATGGGACGCAGAGAAGTTTCGATATTCCTACGAGCAGTACTTC; CDR3: CASTHLWDAEKFRYSYEQYF
size: NA; J: TRBJ2-1; D: TRBD2; V: TRBV12-3/TRBV12-4; DNA: TGTGCCAGCAGCCAAGGGCTAGCGGACTACAATGAGCAGTTCTTC; CDR3: CASSQGLADYNEQFF
size: many; J: TRBJ1-3; D: NA; V: TRBV6-5; DNA: TGTGCCAGCAGGCTTTTCGGGATGGGCCTGGAGCGGGGAAACACCATATATTTT; CDR3: CASRLFGMGLERGNTIYF
size: many; J: TRBJ1-1; D: TRBD1; V: TRBV3-1; DNA: TGTGCCAGCAGCCCAGGACAGGGTGAAGCTTTCTTT; CDR3: CASSPGQGEAFF
size: many; J: TRBJ1-1; D: TRBD1; V: TRBV6-5; DNA: TGTGCCAGCAGTAAAACCCAGACAGGGCTACTTGAAGCTTTCTTT; CDR3: CASSKTQTGLLEAFF
size: many; J: TRBJ1-2; D: TRBD1; V: TRBV4-3; DNA: TGCGCCAGCAGCCAAGGTCGGACAGGGGGGTTGTATGGCTACACCTTC; CDR3: CASSQGRTGGLYGYTF
size: many; J: TRBJ2-1; D: NA; V: TRBV20-1; DNA: TGCAGTGCTATGGGTCAGTCCTACAATGAGCAGTTCTTC; CDR3: CSAMGQSYNEQFF
size: many; J: TRBJ2-1; D: TRBD2; V: TRBV4-3; DNA: TGCGCCAGCAGCCAGGAGGTCCGGGGGCGGGCTAGCGGGGGGGCCGGGTCCTACAATGAGCAGTTCTTC; CDR3: CASSQEVRGRASGGAGSYNEQFF
size: many; J: TRBJ2-2; D: NA; V: TRBV5-1; DNA: TGCGCCAGCAGCTGGGGACGGACGAACACCGGGGAGCTGTTTTTT; CDR3: CASSWGRTNTGELFF
size: many; J: TRBJ2-1; D: TRBD1; V: TRBV24-1; DNA: TGTGCCACCAGTGATTTGCAGAGGACAGGGAACGATGAGCAGTTCTTC; CDR3: CATSDLQRTGNDEQFF
size: many; J: TRBJ2-5; D: NA; V: TRBV5-1; DNA: TGCGCCAGCAGCTTGGACTTACCGGGAGAGACCCAGTACTTC; CDR3: CASSLDLPGETQYF
size: many; J: TRBJ2-7; D: TRBD2; V: TRBV5-1; DNA: TGCGCCAGCAGCTTGGCCGGGGGGGAGTACGAGCAGTACTTC; CDR3: CASSLAGGEYEQYF
size: many; J: TRBJ1-1; D: TRBD1; V: TRBV6-5; DNA: TGTGCCAGCAGAACAGGGGGTGTCGGCACTGAAGCTTTCTTT; CDR3: CASRTGGVGTEAFF
size: many; J: TRBJ2-1; D: NA; V: TRBV7-9; DNA: TGTGCCAGCAGCATCGGAGGGAGCTCCTACAATGAGCAGTTCTTC; CDR3: CASSIGGSSYNEQFF
size: many; J: TRBJ2-5; D: NA; V: TRBV12-3/TRBV12-4; DNA: TGTGCCAGCAGTTTGCCAGGGCGGCCCGAGACCCAGTACTTC; CDR3: CASSLPGRPETQYF
size: many; J: TRBJ2-3; D: TRBD1; V: TRBV20-1; DNA: TGCAGTGCTCGACAGGGGGCCAGCACAGATACGCAGTATTTT; CDR3: CSARQGASTDTQYF
size: many; J: TRBJ1-1; D: NA; V: TRBV5-1; DNA: TGCGCCAGCAGCACCCGTCTAACAGGGCAGGCTGAAGCTTTCTTT; CDR3: CASSTRLTGQAEAFF
size: many; J: TRBJ1-1; D: NA; V: TRBV5-1; DNA: TGCGCCAGCAGCCCGTCTTCCGGGACAACGAACACTGAAGCTTTCTTT; CDR3: CASSPSSGTTNTEAFF
size: many; J: TRBJ1-1; D: NA; V: TRBV9; DNA: TGTGCCAGCAGCGTCCACGGGGGAAGCGTTGTCACTGAAGCTTTCTTT; CDR3: CASSVHGGSVVTEAFF
size: NA; J: TRBJ2-3; D: NA; V: TRBV10-3; DNA: TGTGCCACAAGGACATCTAGCACGGATACGCAGTATTTT; CDR3: CATRTSSTDTQYF
size: many; J: TRBJ2-7; D: NA; V: TRBV4-3; DNA: TGCGCCAGCAGCACCCCCGGAGGAGAGCAGTACTTC; CDR3: CASSTPGGEQYF
size: many; J: TRBJ2-3; D: NA; V: TRBV7-2; DNA: TGTGCCAGCAGCCGAACCGTAGGGTCAGATACGCAGTATTTT; CDR3: CASSRTVGSDTQYF
size: NA; J: TRBJ1-6; D: NA; V: TRBV7-8; DNA: TGTGCCAGCAGCTTCCCTCCGGACCCTGGCCTCGTAGCCCTCCACTTT; CDR3: CASSFPPDPGLVALHF
size: many; J: TRBJ2-7; D: NA; V: TRBV19; DNA: TGTGCCAGTAGTATTTTCGGGAGCTCCTACGAGCAGTACTTC; CDR3: CASSIFGSSYEQYF
size: NA; J: TRBJ1-5; D: TRBD1; V: TRBV5-1; DNA: TGCGCCAGCAGCCCCGGACAGGGCCGCTATAGAAATCAGCGCCAGCATTTT; CDR3: CASSPGQGRYRNQRQHF
size: many; J: TRBJ1-2; D: NA; V: TRBV5-6; DNA: TGTGCCAGCAGCTTCCTACTTGAACTGAGCTATGGCTACACCTTC; CDR3: CASSFLLELSYGYTF
size: many; J: TRBJ2-3; D: TRBD2; V: TRBV5-5; DNA: TGTGCCAGCAGCTTGGGGTTGGGAGCGGGGACAGATACGCAGTATTTT; CDR3: CASSLGLGAGTDTQYF
size: many; J: TRBJ2-7; D: NA; V: TRBV20-1; DNA: TGCAGTGCTAGAGTTCCTCCTCCGGTACGGTCCTACGAGCAGTACTTC; CDR3: CSARVPPPVRSYEQYF
size: many; J: TRBJ1-1; D: NA; V: TRBV5-1; DNA: TGCGCCAGCAGCTTGGTGATCCGCGGGTACACTGAAGCTTTCTTT; CDR3: CASSLVIRGYTEAFF
size: many; J: TRBJ1-4; D: NA; V: TRBV7-9; DNA: TGTGCCAGCATCCCGACAGCCCAAAATGAAAAACTGTTTTTT; CDR3: CASIPTAQNEKLFF
size: many; J: TRBJ2-1; D: TRBD1; V: TRBV6-2/TRBV6-3; DNA: TGTGCCAGCAGTTATCGGGACAGGGGGCTCGATGAGCAGTTCTTC; CDR3: CASSYRDRGLDEQFF
size: few; J: TRBJ1-1; D: TRBD1; V: TRBV20-1; DNA: TGCAGTGCCGAGGGGACAGGTATAATGAACACTGAAGCTTTCTTT; CDR3: CSAEGTGIMNTEAFF
size: many; J: TRBJ2-2; D: NA; V: TRBV9; DNA: TGTGCCAGCAGCCCGGGCCCGAACGCGAACACCGGGGAGCTGTTTTTT; CDR3: CASSPGPNANTGELFF
size: many; J: TRBJ2-7; D: TRBD1; V: TRBV7-9; DNA: TGTGCCAGCAGCTTAGGACAGGGGGCTGGAGGCTACGAGCAGTACTTC; CDR3: CASSLGQGAGGYEQYF
size: many; J: TRBJ1-2; D: NA; V: TRBV5-6; DNA: TGTGCCAGCAGCCCGGCAAGGGGTCACTATGGCTACACCTTC; CDR3: CASSPARGHYGYTF
size: many; J: TRBJ1-2; D: TRBD1; V: TRBV18; DNA: TGTGCCAGCTCACTTCAGACAGGGGACTATGGCTACACCTTC; CDR3: CASSLQTGDYGYTF
size: NA; J: TRBJ1-2; D: TRBD1; V: TRBV10-3; DNA: TGTGCCATCAGTGGGACAGGGGGCGATGGCCATACCTTC; CDR3: CAISGTGGDGHTF
size: many; J: TRBJ1-2; D: TRBD1; V: TRBV27; DNA: TGTGCCAGCAGCTACCGGACAGGGGGCGGAAGCTACACCTTC; CDR3: CASSYRTGGGSYTF
size: medium-sized; J: TRBJ2-1; D: NA; V: TRBV20-1; DNA: TGCAGTGCTAGAAACATCAGGGAGAATGAGCAGTTCTTC; CDR3: CSARNIRENEQFF
size: few; J: TRBJ1-6; D: NA; V: TRBV4-1; DNA: TGCGCCAGCAGCCAAGATAACCAAGTGGGTTCACCCCTCCACTTT; CDR3: CASSQDNQVGSPLHF
size: many; J: TRBJ2-2; D: TRBD1; V: TRBV7-2; DNA: TGTGCCAGCAGCTTATGGGTTGTGGGACAGGGACAGACCGGGGAGCTGTTTTTT; CDR3: CASSLWVVGQGQTGELFF
size: NA; J: TRBJ2-4; D: NA; V: TRBV28; DNA: TGTGCCAGCAGTGCCGGGGGGCAAGGGAACATTCAGTACTTC; CDR3: CASSAGGQGNIQYF
size: NA; J: TRBJ2-1; D: NA; V: TRBV4-1; DNA: TGCGCCAGCAGCCAAGAAGGTTTTGGAGACCCGAGGGTTCCCTACAATGAGCAGTTCTTC; CDR3: CASSQEGFGDPRVPYNEQFF
size: many; J: TRBJ2-3; D: NA; V: TRBV9; DNA: TGTGCCAGCAGCGTAGGAATTGCCACAGATACGCAGTATTTT; CDR3: CASSVGIATDTQYF
size: many; J: TRBJ2-5; D: NA; V: TRBV20-1; DNA: TGCAGTGTCGACAGGTCCCAAGAGACCCAGTACTTC; CDR3: CSVDRSQETQYF
size: many; J: TRBJ2-3; D: TRBD1; V: TRBV10-3; DNA: TGTGCCATCAAGGATCGACAGGGGAGGCCAGATACGCAGTATTTT; CDR3: CAIKDRQGRPDTQYF
size: many; J: TRBJ1-4; D: NA; V: TRBV5-1; DNA: TGCGCCAGCAGCTTGGAAACGGCAACTAATGAAAAACTGTTTTTT; CDR3: CASSLETATNEKLFF
size: many; J: TRBJ2-1; D: NA; V: TRBV4-3; DNA: TGCGCCAGCAGCCAAGATCGGGCAGGGAATGAGCAGTTCTTC; CDR3: CASSQDRAGNEQFF